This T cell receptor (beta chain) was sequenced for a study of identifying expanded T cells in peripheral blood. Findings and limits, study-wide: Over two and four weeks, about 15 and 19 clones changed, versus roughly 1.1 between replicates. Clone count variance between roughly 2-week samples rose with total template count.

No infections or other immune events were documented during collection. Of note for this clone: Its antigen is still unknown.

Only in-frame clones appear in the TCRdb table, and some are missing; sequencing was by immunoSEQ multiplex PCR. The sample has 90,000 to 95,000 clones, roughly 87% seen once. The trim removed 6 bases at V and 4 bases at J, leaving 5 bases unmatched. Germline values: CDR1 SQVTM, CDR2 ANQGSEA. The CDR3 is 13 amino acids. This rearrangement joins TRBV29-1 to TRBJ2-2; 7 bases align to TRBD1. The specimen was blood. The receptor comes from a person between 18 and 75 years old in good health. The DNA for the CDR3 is TGCAGCGTCGCGACAGGGACCACCGGGGAGCTGTTTTTT. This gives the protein CSVATGTTGELFF.